The 6 T cell receptor beta chains presented below share a single source sample, sequenced in a study of shared clonotypes between healthy human individuals. Repertoires were generated with immunoSEQ multiplex PCR, while TCRdb's copy carries only in-frame clones and drops some. The sample carries about 490,000 clones, roughly 85% recorded once. Sequencing was done on a sample of PBMCs. All receptors derive from a woman aged 40 to 49 in good health. Some clones in this sample may be carry-over from other donors' samples.

The J gene is TRBJ2-7, the V gene TRBV28; TRBD2 matches 8 bases. Germline loops: CDR1 MDHEN, CDR2 SYDVKM. Trimming at V came to 7 bases and at J to 2 bases, leaving 4 bases not matched to a gene. This CDR3 has 13 residues. CDR3 bases: TGTGCCAGCACCGTTAGCGGGACCTACGAGCAGTACTTC. The encoded protein is CASTVSGTYEQYF.

There are many counts of this clone. The J gene is TRBJ1-6, the V gene TRBV5-1; TRBD1 aligns across 9 bases. Germline CDR1 reads SGHRS; CDR2 reads YFSETQ. Losses at the gene ends were 4 bases for V and 7 bases for J; bases not matched to a gene: 6. The CDR3 loop spans 15 amino acids. CDR3 protein: CASSPRTGENSPLHF. CDR3 nucleotides: TGCGCCAGCAGCCCGCGGACAGGGGAAAATTCACCCCTCCACTTT.

This clone was picked up a small number of times. The gene calls are TRBV11-2 and TRBJ1-1, with D possibly TRBD1 on 6 matching bases. The germline V gene has CDR1 SGHAT and CDR2 FQNNGV. This CDR3 is 13 amino acids long. V was trimmed by 5 bases and J by 5 bases, leaving 12 bases between them. The CDR3 bases are TGTGCCAGCAGCCAATATCAGGGGACTGAAGCTTTCTTT. Its protein product is CASSQYQGTEAFF.

The CDR3 sequence is CASSLGTFVLTGELFF. The CDR3 DNA reads TGTGCCAGCAGTTTAGGCACTTTTGTCCTCACCGGGGAGCTGTTTTTT. This chain links TRBV28 with TRBJ2-2; D is ambiguous. CDR1 is MDHEN, CDR2 SYDVKM, per germline. Trimming shortened V by 2 bases and J by 4 bases, and 14 bases separated the two germline ends. The CDR3 is 16 residues long.

As to this clone: With only one base between it and a far larger clone, this is likely a read error. The rearrangement uses TRBV4-3 and TRBJ1-4, with TRBD1 matching 10 bases. With V trimmed by 0 bases and J by 8 bases, 6 bases remained unmatched. Germline CDR1 and CDR2: LGHNA and YSLEER. The CDR3 spans 16 residues. CDR3 region: CASSQDPGTGAEKLFF. In nucleotides, the CDR3 is TGCGCCAGCAGCCAAGATCCTGGGACAGGGGCCGAAAAACTGTTTTTT.

The table lists this clone with a count of one. The rearrangement uses TRBV30 and TRBJ1-4, with D possibly matching TRBD1 (5 bases). The CDR3 runs 13 residues. V lost 4 bases, J lost 8 bases, and 14 bases lay in between. Looked up from germline, CDR1 is GTSNPN and CDR2 is SVGIG (reference sequence). The CDR3 DNA reads TGTGCCTGGAAATCGGGACCTGGAGAAAAACTGTTTTTT. This gives the protein CAWKSGPGEKLFF.